The 24 T cell receptor beta chains presented below share a single source sample, sequenced in a study of identical twins. TCRdb reprocessed the 5' RACE reads via MiXCR and lists one record per CDR3 protein. The sample has 1,800,000 or so distinct CDR3 sequences; around a third are singletons. The sequencing sample was made of cord blood. Receptors originate from a newborn girl in good health.

The genes are TRBV10-3 and TRBJ1-1; a possible D gene is TRBD1 (5 bases). The CDR3 is 12 amino acids. Looked up from germline, CDR1 is ENHRY and CDR2 is SYGVKD. V was shortened by 2 bases and J by 10 bases, with 11 bases between the two germline ends. The CDR3 DNA follows: TGTGCCATCAGTGAGGCGGGTAGGGGAGCTTTCTTT. Its protein product is CAISEAGRGAFF.

This rearrangement joins TRBV5-1 to TRBJ1-2; D is ambiguous. Trimming left V 7 bases short and J 4 bases short, with 14 bases between. The CDR3 totals 13 residues. The V gene's germline CDR1 is SGHRS and CDR2 YFSETQ. The CDR3 is CASSVLRSYGYTF. DNA for the CDR3: TGCGCCAGCTCGGTCCTCCGATCCTATGGCTACACCTTC.

A word on this clonotype: The junction departs from the called germline gene at one end, perhaps through a read error. The V and J genes are TRBV4-2 and TRBJ2-1; weak D call: TRBD1 (6 bases). The CDR3 spans 14 residues. Looked up from germline, CDR1 is LGHNA and CDR2 is YNFKEQ. Here the CDR3 reads CAGSQETGVGEQFF. The CDR3 nucleotides read TGTGCCGGCAGCCAAGAGACAGGTGTGGGTGAGCAGTTCTTC.

The genes are TRBV6-5 and TRBJ2-1, with D hard to call. Germline V CDR1 and CDR2: MNHEY, SVGAGI. Trimming cost V 0 bases and J 3 bases, with 12 bases left between them. The CDR3 contains 16 residues. In DNA form, the CDR3 reads TGTGCCAGCAGTTACTCCTACCCAATTCTCTACAATGAGCAGTTCTTC. Residues: CASSYSYPILYNEQFF.

This clonotype has more than one count but fewer than ten. The chain joins TRBV9 to TRBJ2-5, with D unresolved. Germline CDR1 SGDLS, CDR2 YYNGEE. V lost 1 base and J lost 0, with 4 bases in between. The CDR3 is made up of 13 amino acids. Here the CDR3 DNA reads TGTGCCAGCAGCGTATCGTACCAAGAGACCCAGTACTTC. It encodes CASSVSYQETQYF.

This clonotype was found a few times. The genes are TRBV7-7 and TRBJ2-5; 9 bases fit TRBD2. Trimming cost V 1 base and J 1 base; bases outside gene matches: 4. CDR1 is SSHAT, CDR2 FNYEAQ, per germline (reference sequence). This CDR3 is built from 16 residues. The CDR3 sequence: CASSLDPAGGQETQYF. Here the CDR3 DNA reads TGTGCCAGCAGCTTAGACCCAGCGGGGGGCCAAGAGACCCAGTACTTC.

Of note for this clonotype: At one end the junction does not follow the germline gene, possibly because of a read error. This chain uses TRBV12-3 or TRBV12-4 with TRBJ1-6; possible D gene TRBD1, 5 bases. The CDR3 runs to 16 residues. DNA of the CDR3: TGTGCCTGCAGTTTACGGGGCAGGCACTATAATTCACCCCCCCACTTT. It is translated as CACSLRGRHYNSPPHF.

This chain joins TRBV28 and TRBJ1-4, with D unclear. From germline, CDR1 is MDHEN and CDR2 SYDVKM. The CDR3 has 16 residues. With 5 bases removed from V and 5 bases from J, the gap between germline ends came to 18 bases. As DNA, the CDR3 is TGTGCCAGCAGTCCCGCCATTAACAGTTGGAATGAAAAACTGTTTTTT. This codes for CASSPAINSWNEKLFF.

On this clonotype itself: This could be a read error, since a much larger clone is one nucleotide away. The chain joins TRBV29-1 to TRBJ2-1; D is perhaps TRBD1 or TRBD2 (5 bases each). With the DNA end fitting TRBJ2-7 better, the J assignment may be wrong. Germline CDR1 and CDR2: SQVTM and ANQGSEA. The CDR3 spans 17 residues. The CDR3 nucleotides read TGCAGCGTACAACCCCCGGGACCCCTGAGCTCCTACAATGAGCAGTACTTC. It yields the protein CSVQPPGPLSSYNEQYF.

This sequence joins TRBV5-1 and TRBJ2-3, with 11 bases lining up with TRBD2. V gave up 1 base and J gave up 5 bases; unmatched junction bases: 9. There are 17 residues in the CDR3. Germline assignment: CDR1 SGHRS and CDR2 YFSETQ. CDR3: CASSLRASGRMVDTQYF. The CDR3 DNA is TGCGCCAGCAGCTTGAGAGCTAGCGGGAGGATGGTAGATACGCAGTATTTT.

The rearrangement uses TRBV3-1 and TRBJ1-1; D unclear. V was clipped by 1 base and J by 1 base, with 10 bases between them. Looked up from germline, CDR1 is LGHDT and CDR2 is YNNKEL (reference sequence). The CDR3 has 15 amino acids. CDR3: CASSQGSTENTEAFF. In DNA form, the CDR3 reads TGTGCCAGCAGCCAAGGTTCAACCGAGAACACTGAAGCTTTCTTT.

This rearrangement joins TRBV6-5 to TRBJ2-7; tentative D call: TRBD1 (5 bases). The CDR3 is 15 residues long. Trimming removed 4 bases at V and 2 bases at J, with 15 bases between. Germline V CDR1 and CDR2: MNHEY, SVGAGI. CDR3 in amino acids: CASSSDSLSPYEQYF. CDR3 in DNA: TGTGCCAGCAGTTCTGACAGTCTCTCTCCCTACGAGCAGTACTTC.

CDR3 region: CASSAGGSVTGELFF. Here the CDR3 DNA reads TGTGCCAGTAGTGCCGGGGGCTCCGTCACCGGGGAGCTGTTTTTT. This chain joins TRBV19 and TRBJ2-2; tentatively, D is TRBD1 or TRBD2 (6 bases each). The V end lost 5 bases, the J end lost 4 bases, and 14 bases lay between the germline ends. The germline CDR1 and CDR2 sequences are LNHDA and SQIVND (reference sequence). This CDR3 region has 15 residues. Full variable domain (remainder filled in from reference TRBV19 and TRBJ2-2): DGGITQSPKYLFRKEGQNVTLSCEQNLNHDAMYWYRQDPGQGLRLIYYSQIVNDFQKGDIAEGYSVSREKKESFPLTVTSAQKNPTAFYLCASSAGGSVTGELFFGEGSRLTVL.

The chain couples TRBV3-1 to TRBJ2-4; D might be TRBD2 (6 bases). The DNA end favors TRBJ2-5, so the J call may be wrong. The length of the CDR3 is 16 residues. CDR1 is LGHDT, CDR2 YNNKEL, per germline (reference sequence). CDR3 nucleotides: TGTGCCAGCAGCCAAGGGGACTCCAAAGACTTAGAGACCCAGTACTTC. Its protein is CASSQGDSKDLETQYF.

The sample holds a few counts of this clonotype. The chain couples TRBV12-5 to TRBJ1-1; 7 bases line up with TRBD1. The CDR3 runs to 13 residues. With 4 bases clipped from V and 5 bases from J, the junction kept 4 bases outside the gene matches. CDR1 is LGHNT and CDR2 is FRNRAP in the germline V gene. CDR3 sequence: CASGYRGETEAFF. The CDR3 DNA reads TGTGCTAGTGGTTACAGGGGAGAAACTGAAGCTTTCTTT.

This clonotype was seen a handful of times. V gene TRBV14 combines with J gene TRBJ2-1; TRBD1 matches 9 bases. The trim removed 1 base at V and 7 bases at J, leaving 2 bases unmatched. This CDR3 is 14 amino acids long. Germline V gives CDR1 SGHDN, CDR2 FVKESK. CDR3 sequence (DNA): TGTGCCAGCAGCCAAGGTGACAGGGGGAATGAGCAGTTCTTC. Amino acids: CASSQGDRGNEQFF.

As to this clonotype: Compared with germline, one end of the junction differs, possibly owing to a read error. The chain joins TRBV7-2 to TRBJ1-1; D remains unclear. Germline V lookup: CDR1 SGHTA, CDR2 FQGNSA. This CDR3 comprises 13 residues. The CDR3 DNA reads as TGTGCCAGCAGCTTGGGGAGGAACACTGAAGCTCTCTTT. Its protein is CASSLGRNTEALF.

Of note for this clonotype: As the CDR3 is not closed by the conserved phenylalanine or tryptophan, this likely results from a read error. The gene calls are TRBV29-1 and TRBJ2-3, with D possibly being TRBD2 (5 bases). The CDR3 length is 13 residues. V dropped 4 bases and J dropped 2 bases, with 10 bases sitting between them. CDR1 is SQVTM and CDR2 is ANQGSEA in the germline V gene. The CDR3 spells CSVGLRVTDTQYL. The CDR3 region has the DNA TGCAGCGTTGGACTAAGGGTCACAGATACGCAGTATCTT.

This chain uses TRBV4-1 with TRBJ1-1; D ambiguous. CDR1 and CDR2 from the germline V gene are MGHRA and YSYEKL. Trimming stripped 0 bases from V and 1 base from J, with 9 bases between. The CDR3 covers 15 residues. The CDR3 sequence: CASSQDRGGNTEAFF. DNA for the CDR3: TGCGCCAGCAGCCAAGACCGGGGAGGGAACACTGAAGCTTTCTTT.

V is TRBV5-1 and J is TRBJ2-1, with TRBD1 matching 7 bases. The CDR3 sequence is 19 residues long. Germline V gives CDR1 SGHRS, CDR2 YFSETQ. Trimming removed 4 bases from V and 10 bases from J; junction bases left unmatched: 26. DNA of the CDR3: TGCGCCAGCAGCCCCTGGAACGCTGACAAGGGACAGCCAGTTTACGAGCAGTTCTTC. Translating gives CASSPWNADKGQPVYEQFF.

This clonotype was observed many times. The CDR3 DNA reads TGCGCCAGCAGCTGGGACACGAGCACAGATACGCAGTATTTT. Protein: CASSWDTSTDTQYF. This chain uses TRBV5-1 with TRBJ2-3; maybe TRBD1 (6 bases). Per germline, CDR1 SGHRS and CDR2 YFSETQ. V shed 3 bases and J shed 0 bases, with 8 bases lying between them. The CDR3 is 14 amino acids.

This clonotype was recorded only once. V and J are TRBV2 and TRBJ1-1; D might be TRBD1 (5 bases). Germline CDR1 and CDR2: SNHLY and FYNNEI. This CDR3 has 18 amino acids. Trimming took 0 bases from V and 0 from J, leaving 17 bases between them. The CDR3, as DNA: TGTGCCAGCAGTGAAGCGCTTGGGGGGGTCTCGGTGAACACTGAAGCTTTCTTT. It translates to CASSEALGGVSVNTEAFF.

This chain uses TRBV30 with TRBJ1-2, with TRBD1 identical over 7 bases. The germline V gene has CDR1 GTSNPN and CDR2 SVGIG (reference sequence). The junction had 6 bases not matched to a gene; V was cut back by 2 bases and J by 9 bases. This CDR3 comprises 12 residues. The CDR3 sequence is CAWSLRDSRYTF. CDR3 in DNA: TGTGCCTGGAGTTTGAGGGACAGCCGCTACACCTTC.

The chain uses TRBV20-1 and TRBJ2-4; no clear D gene. V lost 1 base and J 0 bases, leaving 10 bases between the germline ends. The CDR3 contains 15 residues. Germline-derived CDR1 and CDR2 are DFQATT and SNEGSKA (reference sequence). CDR3 protein: CSARGVTLAKNIQYF. CDR3 coding DNA: TGCAGTGCTAGAGGCGTAACACTAGCCAAAAACATTCAGTACTTC.